The 21 T cell receptor beta chains listed next were all sequenced from one sample in a study of blood T cell repertoires in COVID-19. TCRdb's table, derived via immunoSEQ multiplex PCR, lists solely in-frame clones and lacks some. This table holds 84,000 or so clones, around 94% found once. Material for sequencing was peripheral blood. Source of these receptors: a woman in her fifties or sixties with active COVID-19.

CDR3 bases: TGTGCCAGCAGCGTAGGACTAGCGGGAGCCTACGAGCAGTACTTC. Translation: CASSVGLAGAYEQYF. V usage is TRBV9 and J usage is TRBJ2-7; 12 nucleotides agree with TRBD2. Trimming took 0 bases from V and 2 from J; bases not matched to a gene: 0. The CDR3 contains 15 residues. Germline assignment: CDR1 SGDLS and CDR2 YYNGEE.

The chain combines TRBV9 with TRBJ2-1, with TRBD2 as a possible D gene (7 bases). V was clipped by 4 bases and J by 9 bases, with 17 bases between them. The CDR3 totals 14 residues. Germline loops: CDR1 SGDLS, CDR2 YYNGEE. The CDR3 nucleotides read TGTGCCAGCAGCTCCATCAGGGGAGGGGGTGAGCAGTTCTTC. Protein: CASSSIRGGGEQFF.

The chain couples TRBV3-1 (or the pseudogene TRBV3-2) to TRBJ1-2, with D perhaps TRBD1 (6 bases). Germline V gene sequence: CDR1 LGHDT, CDR2 YNNKEL (reference sequence). V shed 4 bases and J shed 5 bases, with 14 bases lying between them. CDR3 length equals 14 residues. CDR3 sequence: CASSPRGGEYGYTF. CDR3 DNA sequence: TGTGCCAGCAGCCCTAGAGGGGGGGAGTATGGCTACACCTTC.

J is TRBJ2-5 and V is TRBV2, with TRBD1 matching over 10 bases. The V gene's germline CDR1 is SNHLY and CDR2 FYNNEI. This CDR3 is 15 amino acids long. V trimming: 4 bases; J trimming: 5 bases; junction bases outside the gene matches: 7. CDR3 in amino acids: CASSVRQGAGETQYF. CDR3 DNA sequence: TGTGCCAGCAGTGTAAGACAGGGGGCGGGGGAGACCCAGTACTTC.

The chain has TRBV12-5 and TRBJ1-5; D is perhaps TRBD1 (6 bases). The germline V gene encodes CDR1 LGHNT and CDR2 FRNRAP. Trimming took 0 bases from V and 4 from J, leaving 16 bases between them. This CDR3 has 17 amino acids. The CDR3, as DNA: TGTGCTAGTGGTTTGGTACAAAAGGACAGCTCAAATCAGCCCCAGCATTTT. Amino acids: CASGLVQKDSSNQPQHF.

The chain uses TRBV18 and TRBJ1-1; maybe TRBD1 (6 bases). Germline assignment: CDR1 KGHSH and CDR2 LQKENI. This CDR3 region has 15 residues. V was clipped by 5 bases and J by 0 bases, with 13 bases between them. The chain's CDR3 is CASSVTGLMNTEAFF. The CDR3 nucleotides are TGTGCCAGCTCAGTGACAGGCCTAATGAACACTGAAGCTTTCTTT. The variable domain in full, with the rest retrieved from reference TRBV18 and TRBJ1-1, is NAGVMQNPRHLVRRRGQEARLRCSPMKGHSHVYWYRQLPEEGLKFMVYLQKENIIDESGMPKERFSAEFPKEGPSILRIQQVVRGDSAAYFCASSVTGLMNTEAFFGQGTRLTVV.

This chain links TRBV6-2 or TRBV6-3 with TRBJ2-3, with 10 bases matching TRBD2. The CDR3 sequence is 17 residues long. Germline V gene data show CDR1 as MNHEY and CDR2 as SVGEGT. Trimming removed 2 bases from V and 4 bases from J; junction bases left unmatched: 9. CDR3 loop: CASSYEAASGRPDTQYF. CDR3 bases: TGTGCCAGCAGTTACGAAGCGGCTAGCGGGAGACCAGATACGCAGTATTTT.

With regard to this clone: In the same sample, other DNA sequences code for this CDR3. The chain combines TRBV7-9 with TRBJ2-1; D is possibly TRBD1 (6 bases). The ends were cut back, 1 base at V and 0 bases at J, with 7 bases in the middle. This CDR3 region has 15 residues. Germline V gene lookup returns CDR1 SEHNR and CDR2 FQNEAQ (reference sequence). The CDR3 nucleotides read TGTGCCAGCAGCTTAGACAGGGCCTCCTACAATGAGCAGTTCTTC. Protein product: CASSLDRASYNEQFF. The whole variable domain, remainder taken from reference TRBV7-9 and TRBJ2-1, is DTGVSQNPRHKITKRGQNVTFRCDPISEHNRLYWYRQTLGQGPEFLTYFQNEAQLEKSRLLSDRFSAERPKGSFSTLEIQRTEQGDSAMYLCASSLDRASYNEQFFGPGTRLTVL.

The chain recombines TRBV7-8 with TRBJ1-3; D unclear. From germline, CDR1 is SGHVS and CDR2 FQNEAQ. The length of the CDR3 is 15 residues. V was clipped by 1 base and J by 0 bases, with 7 bases between them. Here the CDR3 DNA reads TGTGCCAGCAGCTTAGGCAGGTTCTCTGGAAACACCATATATTTT. It codes for CASSLGRFSGNTIYF.

This clone was observed a few times. This chain joins TRBV30 and TRBJ2-7; TRBD1 matches at 8 bases. CDR1 and CDR2 from the germline V gene are GTSNPN and SVGIG (reference sequence). This CDR3 has 13 residues. With 4 bases clipped from V and 2 bases from J, the junction kept 4 bases outside the gene matches. For the CDR3, the DNA is TGTGCCTGGAAACCAGGGGGCCCCTACGAGCAGTACTTC. This translates into CAWKPGGPYEQYF.

The chain combines TRBV11-2 with TRBJ2-1; 11 nucleotides match TRBD1. The trim removed 5 bases at V and 8 bases at J, leaving 8 bases unmatched. The CDR3 covers 15 residues. Germline V gene sequence: CDR1 SGHAT, CDR2 FQNNGV. The CDR3 coding sequence is TGTGCCAGCAGCCCGGGACAGGGGGAATTGGATGAGCAGTTCTTC. Protein: CASSPGQGELDEQFF.

The gene calls are TRBV11-2 and TRBJ2-1, with TRBD1 as a possible D gene (5 bases). The V end lost 2 bases, the J end lost 4 bases, and 12 bases lay between the germline ends. The CDR3 loop spans 15 amino acids. Germline CDR1 reads SGHAT; CDR2 reads FQNNGV. CDR3 sequence reads: CASSLLQGLYNEQFF. The CDR3 DNA follows: TGTGCCAGCAGCTTATTGCAGGGATTATACAATGAGCAGTTCTTC. Full variable domain (remainder filled in from reference TRBV11-2 and TRBJ2-1): EAGVAQSPRYKIIEKRQSVAFWCNPISGHATLYWYQQILGQGPKLLIQFQNNGVVDDSQLPKDRFSAERLKGVDSTLKIQPAKLEDSAVYLCASSLLQGLYNEQFFGPGTRLTVL.

This rearrangement joins TRBV11-1 to TRBJ2-1; the match to TRBD1 covers 7 bases. Trimming removed 4 bases from V and 5 bases from J; junction bases left unmatched: 5. This CDR3 has 14 amino acids. The V gene's germline CDR1 is SGHAT and CDR2 FQDESV (reference sequence). CDR3 nucleotides: TGTGCCAGCAGCTCCTCGGGACAGAACAATGAGCAGTTCTTC. It encodes CASSSSGQNNEQFF.

The J gene is TRBJ1-1, the V gene TRBV9; 9 bases agree with TRBD1. J gave up 1 base and V 3 bases, and 7 bases lay outside the gene matches. CDR1 is SGDLS, CDR2 YYNGEE, per germline. CDR3 length: 16 residues. Here the CDR3 DNA reads TGTGCCAGCAGCGCAGGGACAGGGTGGCGGAACACTGAAGCTTTCTTT. This gives the protein CASSAGTGWRNTEAFF.

The chain joins TRBV6-1 to TRBJ1-1, with TRBD1 as a possible D gene (5 bases). Between the trimmed V and J ends, which lost 3 bases and 3 bases, there was a span of 8 bases. The germline V gene has CDR1 MNHNS and CDR2 SASEGT. The CDR3 is made up of 13 amino acids. The DNA of the CDR3 is TGTGCCAGCAGTGAGACGACAGACACTGAAGCTTTCTTT. This codes for CASSETTDTEAFF.

The CDR3 is CASSVDSSNYGYTF. In nucleotides, the CDR3 is TGTGCCAGCAGCGTAGACAGTTCTAACTATGGCTACACCTTC. The chain carries TRBV9 and TRBJ1-2; unclear D gene. This CDR3 region has 14 residues. Germline-derived CDR1 and CDR2 are SGDLS and YYNGEE. Trimming shortened V by 0 bases and J by 0 bases, and 6 bases separated the two germline ends.

The rearrangement joins TRBV12-3 or TRBV12-4 to TRBJ1-1; no clear D. The V gene lost 3 bases and the J gene lost 5 bases, with 7 bases spanning the gap. This CDR3 contains 12 residues. In DNA form, the CDR3 reads TGTGCCAGCAGTTTCGTTAGAACTGAAGCTTTCTTT. Translation gives CASSFVRTEAFF.

This clone was seen only a few times. This rearrangement joins TRBV18 to TRBJ1-2, with TRBD1 matching 9 bases. Per germline, CDR1 KGHSH and CDR2 LQKENI. Germline trimming cut 1 base from V and 4 bases from J; bases unmatched to any gene: 4. The CDR3 spans 15 residues. CDR3 sequence: CASSPRTGDSYGYTF. In DNA, the CDR3 is TGTGCCAGCTCACCACGGACAGGGGATAGCTATGGCTACACCTTC.

The genes are TRBV28 and TRBJ1-1; no clear D. V dropped 1 base and J dropped 8 bases, with 5 bases sitting between them. The CDR3 length is 11 residues. Germline V gives CDR1 MDHEN, CDR2 SYDVKM. This chain's CDR3 is CASSLFEEAFF. The CDR3 coding sequence is TGTGCCAGCAGTTTATTCGAGGAAGCTTTCTTT.

The J gene is TRBJ2-4, the V gene TRBV19, with a tentative D call TRBD2 (5 bases). With 3 bases removed from V and 0 bases from J, the gap between germline ends came to 15 bases. The germline V gene encodes CDR1 LNHDA and CDR2 SQIVND (reference sequence). The CDR3 is 17 residues long. CDR3 nucleotides: TGTGCCAGTAGTATCGGTGTGAGGGCCACAGCCAAAAACATTCAGTACTTC. Translation gives CASSIGVRATAKNIQYF.

The chain uses TRBV7-6 and TRBJ1-5, with D unclear. Per germline, CDR1 SGHVS and CDR2 FNYEAQ. V was clipped by 5 bases and J by 0 bases, with 14 bases between them. CDR3 length: 16 amino acids. CDR3 residues: CASSRLGSDSNQPQHF. DNA for the CDR3: TGTGCCAGCAGCCGCCTGGGCTCTGATAGCAATCAGCCCCAGCATTTT.